Here is one T cell receptor beta chain with its context. Antigen unknown. Trimming removed 6 bases from V and 1 base from J, with 10 bases in between. There are 13 residues in the CDR3. Germline CDR1 is WSHSY and CDR2 is SAAADI. These data come from a study of T cells after yellow fever vaccination. The overall study: SMART-Seq v4 Ultra Low Input handled preparation of low-cell-number fractions. Study-wide results and caveats: Clones that expanded after primary vaccination mostly reappeared after the booster (around 96% CD4, approximately 89% CD8). From the bulk population, abundant clonotypes could contaminate and appear within FACS-sorted repertoires.

Template switching by 5'RACE produced TCR cDNA, adding a universal primer site and UMIs. TCRdb ran MiXCR on the 5' RACE reads and lists one entry per CDR3 protein. The sample has 200,000 or so distinct CDR3 sequences; more than 6.5% are singletons. The sample in question was CD4+ T cells sorted from PBMCs, obtained on the day of the yellow fever booster vaccination. This receptor was identified in a man aged 25-45 years who received the YFV17D yellow fever vaccine. The rearrangement joins TRBV10-2 to TRBJ2-7; perhaps TRBD2 as D (5 bases). Here the CDR3 DNA reads TGCGCCAGCAGAGAACCGGGATCCTACGAGCAGTACTTC. The encoded protein is CASREPGSYEQYF.